The entry that follows covers one T cell receptor beta chain sequence. This clone has more than one count but fewer than ten. Its target antigen remains unknown. Within one base of it there is no much larger clone, and no base qualities were kept. Libraries were constructed by the immunoSEQ multiplex PCR assay. Rearranged TCR beta chain sequences were amplified with the hsTCRB Kit following the manufacturer's protocol. Sequencing of TCRB libraries was carried out on an Illumina MiSeq. As for the authors' bioinformatics: Demultiplexing, trimming and gene mapping were performed with the kit vendor's proprietary platform. Drawn from immuneACCESS, this table holds only the in-frame rearrangements with V and J called that TCRdb kept. Clones are partly lost; checked studies trace under half to an unresolved V gene and leave the rest unexplained. V and J calls plus clone size are reproduced from that table; the DNA served to infer D and trimming. For this sample the table gives some 90,000 clones, of which approximately 80% were detected only once. The top ten constitute roughly 5% of the sample.

This specimen belongs to a study of a mutant IDH1 vaccine in newly diagnosed glioma listed by TCRdb under 2021. Turning to the overall study: The roughly 30 treated patients were approximately 60% male and roughly 40% female, with a mean age of approximately 40 years. Prior to enrollment, patients had been given standard therapy consisting of radiotherapy alone, temozolomide alone, or radiochemotherapy with temozolomide, with the combination given to most patients. Peripheral blood was drawn at six visits: V03 (baseline), V05, V07, V10, V12 and V13. Longitudinal TCRB deep sequencing was done for 25 to 30 treated patients, wherever samples were available for exploratory analyses.

The germline V gene sets CDR1 to MGHDK and CDR2 to SYGVNS. The CDR3 measures 14 amino acids from cysteine to phenylalanine. The retained sequence is limited to the CDR3, 42 bases, with the frame set at the first base. The V end gives up 5 bases and the J end 6 bases, leaving 1 base in the junction not matched to a gene. Paper-wide results and their limitations: The authors noted that analyses of patient blood samples could not be reproduced because of sample limitations. Availability determined which PBMC samples were chosen for TCRB deep sequencing. Immune responses induced by the vaccine were seen in about 93% of patients across multiple MHC alleles. Changes in the top peripheral T cell clonotypes picked up by TCRB sequencing did not appear to be linked to pseudoprogression.

The time point label, as the study defines it: baseline, week 1 (first vaccination visit). The treatment or condition tag for this specimen amounts to: pre-vaccination baseline after standard-of-care therapy. The donors had newly diagnosed IDH1-mutant astrocytomas of WHO grade 3 or 4 that showed loss of nuclear ATRX. The samples were drawn from NOA16, a multicentre, single-arm, open-label phase I trial in Germany that tested a mutant IDH1 peptide vaccine in humans for the first time. Visit V03 blood draws served as the baseline sample for immunogenicity testing. Genomic DNA for TCRB sequencing was extracted from EDTA blood using the DNeasy Blood and Tissue Kit.

The sequence joins TRBV25-1 to TRBJ1-6; 10 of the junction bases match TRBD1. The sequenced sample was PBMCs, obtained from a glioma patient treated with radiotherapy, temozolomide or both. The sequence came from a man aged 40-49 years with glioma. Some clones in this sample may be carry-over from other donors' samples. The DNA sequence reads TGTGCCAGCAGTTGGGACAGGGGTAATTCACCCCTCCACTTT. This translates into CASSWDRGNSPLHF.